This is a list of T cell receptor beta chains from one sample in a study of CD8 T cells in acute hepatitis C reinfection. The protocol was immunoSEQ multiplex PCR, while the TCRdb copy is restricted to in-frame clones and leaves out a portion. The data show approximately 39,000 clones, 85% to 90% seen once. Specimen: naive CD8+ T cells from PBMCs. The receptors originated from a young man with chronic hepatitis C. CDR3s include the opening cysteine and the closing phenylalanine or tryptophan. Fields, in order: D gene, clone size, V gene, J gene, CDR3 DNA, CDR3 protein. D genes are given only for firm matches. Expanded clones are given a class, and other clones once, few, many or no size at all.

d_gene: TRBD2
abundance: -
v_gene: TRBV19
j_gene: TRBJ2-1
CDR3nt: TGTGCCAGTAGTATCAACCTAGCGGGAGGCCCCTACAATGAGCAGTTCTTC
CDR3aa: CASSINLAGGPYNEQFF

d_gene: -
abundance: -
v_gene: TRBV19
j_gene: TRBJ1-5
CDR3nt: TGTGCCAGTAGCCCGGGGTGGGGTCAGCCCCAGCATTTT
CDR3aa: CASSPGWGQPQHF

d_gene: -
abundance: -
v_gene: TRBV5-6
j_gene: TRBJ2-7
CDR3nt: TGTGCCAGCAGCTTGTCCAAGGGGAGGAACGAGCAGTACTTC
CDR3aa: CASSLSKGRNEQYF

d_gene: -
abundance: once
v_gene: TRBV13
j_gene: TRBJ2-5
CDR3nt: TGTGCCAGCAGCTTAGGCGGCCAAGAGACCCAGTACTTC
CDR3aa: CASSLGGQETQYF

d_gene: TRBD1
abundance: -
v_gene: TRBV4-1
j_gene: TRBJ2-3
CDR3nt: TGCGCCAGCAGCCAAGTAAAGGACAGGAACACAGATACGCAGTATTTT
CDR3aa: CASSQVKDRNTDTQYF

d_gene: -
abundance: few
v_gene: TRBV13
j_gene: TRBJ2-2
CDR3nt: TGTGCCAGCAGCACTCACAGCACCGGGGAGCTGTTTTTT
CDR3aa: CASSTHSTGELFF

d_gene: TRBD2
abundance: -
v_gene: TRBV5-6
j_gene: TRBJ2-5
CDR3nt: TGTGCCAGCAGCCTTAGCGGGGGACGGGAGACCCAGTACTTC
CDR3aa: CASSLSGGRETQYF

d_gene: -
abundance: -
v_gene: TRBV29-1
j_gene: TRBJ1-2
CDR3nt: TGCAGCGTTCCAAGGGGGGTAGGAGACTATGGCTACACCTTC
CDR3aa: CSVPRGVGDYGYTF

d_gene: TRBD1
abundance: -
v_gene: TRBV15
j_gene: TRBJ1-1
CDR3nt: TGTGCCACCAGCAGAAGACAGGGGATGAACACTGAAGCTTTCTTT
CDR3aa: CATSRRQGMNTEAFF

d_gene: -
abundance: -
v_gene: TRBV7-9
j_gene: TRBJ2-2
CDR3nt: TGTGCCAGCAGCTCCATGGCGGAAACGAACACCGGGGAGCTGTTTTTT
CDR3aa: CASSSMAETNTGELFF

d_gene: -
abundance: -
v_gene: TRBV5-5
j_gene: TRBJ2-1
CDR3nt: TGTGCCAGCAGCCCCGAAGGTGCGGGAAACAATGAGCAGTTCTTC
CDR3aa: CASSPEGAGNNEQFF

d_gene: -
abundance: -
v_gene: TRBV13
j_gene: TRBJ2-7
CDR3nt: TGTGCCAGCAGCTTAGATCCAAGCTACGAGCAGTACTTC
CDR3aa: CASSLDPSYEQYF

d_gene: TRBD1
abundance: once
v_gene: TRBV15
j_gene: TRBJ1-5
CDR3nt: TGTGCCACCAGCAGAACAGGGGGCGAGCATCAGCCCCAGCATTTT
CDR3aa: CATSRTGGEHQPQHF

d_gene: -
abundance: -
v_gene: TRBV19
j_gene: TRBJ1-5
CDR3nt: TGTGCCAGTAGTATCTCAGGGGTCTCCAATCAGCCCCAGCATTTT
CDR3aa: CASSISGVSNQPQHF

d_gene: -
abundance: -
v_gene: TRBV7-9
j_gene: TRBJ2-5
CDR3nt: TGTGCCAGCAGCTCAGAGAGTTTACCGGAGACCCAGTACTTC
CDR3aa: CASSSESLPETQYF

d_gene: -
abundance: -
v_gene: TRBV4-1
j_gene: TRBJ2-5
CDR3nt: TGCGCCAGCAGCCAAATACTGGGGGCTGGTGAGACCCAGTACTTC
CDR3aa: CASSQILGAGETQYF

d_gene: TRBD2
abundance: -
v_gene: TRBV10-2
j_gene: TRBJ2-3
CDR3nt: TGCGCCAGCAGGGGGACTAGCGGGAGCACAGATACGCAGTATTTT
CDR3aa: CASRGTSGSTDTQYF

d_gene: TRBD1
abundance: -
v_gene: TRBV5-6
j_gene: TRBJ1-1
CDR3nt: TGTGCCAGCAGCCAGACAGGGGTGACTGAAGCTTTCTTT
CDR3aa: CASSQTGVTEAFF

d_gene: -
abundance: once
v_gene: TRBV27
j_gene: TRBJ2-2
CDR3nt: TGTGCCAGCAGCCTAGTCCTAGCGAACACCGGGGAGCTGTTTTTT
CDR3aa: CASSLVLANTGELFF

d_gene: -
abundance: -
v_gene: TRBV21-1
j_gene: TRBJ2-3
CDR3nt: TGTGCCAGCAGCAAAAGGGTTCCGGACAGCGACACAGATACGCAGTATTTT
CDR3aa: CASSKRVPDSDTDTQYF

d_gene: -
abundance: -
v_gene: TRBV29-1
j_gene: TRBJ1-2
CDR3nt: TGCAGCGTTGTCCTGGACGGACCTTATGGCTACACCTTC
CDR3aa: CSVVLDGPYGYTF

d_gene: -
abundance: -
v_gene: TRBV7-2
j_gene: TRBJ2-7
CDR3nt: TGTGCCAGCAGCTTCCGGCCGGGACTGAACTACGAGCAGTACTTC
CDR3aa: CASSFRPGLNYEQYF

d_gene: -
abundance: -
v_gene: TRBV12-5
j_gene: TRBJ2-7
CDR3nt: TGTGCTAGTGGGCAAGGGGGGTACTACGAGCAGTACTTC
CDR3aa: CASGQGGYYEQYF

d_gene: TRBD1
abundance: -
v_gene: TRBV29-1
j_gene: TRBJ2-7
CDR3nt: TGCAGCATTCCCTTGAAGGGGGCCTCCTACGAGCAGTACTTC
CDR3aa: CSIPLKGASYEQYF

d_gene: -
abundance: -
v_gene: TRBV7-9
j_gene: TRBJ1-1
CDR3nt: TGTGCCAGCGAATTTACGTCAGGGGACGACACTGAAGCTTTCTTT
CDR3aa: CASEFTSGDDTEAFF

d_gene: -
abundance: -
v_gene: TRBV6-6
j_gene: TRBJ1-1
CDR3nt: TGTGCCAGCAGCTACGACAGGTGGGACACTGAAGCTTTCTTT
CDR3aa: CASSYDRWDTEAFF

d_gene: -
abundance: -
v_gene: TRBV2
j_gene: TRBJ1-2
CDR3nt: TGTGCCAGCAGTGAAGCGCCCGGGTACACCTTC
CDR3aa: CASSEAPGYTF

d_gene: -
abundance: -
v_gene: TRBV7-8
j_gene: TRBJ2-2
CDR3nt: TGTGCCAGCAGCTTAGCGAAGGGCTACCTAAGGACCGGGGAGCTGTTTTTT
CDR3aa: CASSLAKGYLRTGELFF

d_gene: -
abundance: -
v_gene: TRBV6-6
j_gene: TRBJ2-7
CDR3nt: TGTGCCAGCAGTTACCCTCACTACGAGCAGTACTTC
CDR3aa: CASSYPHYEQYF

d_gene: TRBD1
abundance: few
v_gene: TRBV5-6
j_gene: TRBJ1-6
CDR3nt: TGTGCCAGCACCGGGCGACAGGGCGGGTCACCCCTCCACTTT
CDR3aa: CASTGRQGGSPLHF

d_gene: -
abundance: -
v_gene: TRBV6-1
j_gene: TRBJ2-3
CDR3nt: TGTGCCAGCAGTGAAGTCGGTAGCGCTGGAGGTGCAGATACGCAGTATTTT
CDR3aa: CASSEVGSAGGADTQYF

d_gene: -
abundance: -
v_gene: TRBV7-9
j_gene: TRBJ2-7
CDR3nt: TGTGCCAGCAGCTCACTGAGCTACGAGCAGTACTTC
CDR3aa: CASSSLSYEQYF

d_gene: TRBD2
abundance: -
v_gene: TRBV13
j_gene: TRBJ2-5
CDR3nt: TGTGCCAGCAGCTTACGCGGGAGGGCGTCCGAGACCCAGTACTTC
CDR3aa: CASSLRGRASETQYF

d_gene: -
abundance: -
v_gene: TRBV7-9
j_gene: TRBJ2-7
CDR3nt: TGTGCCAGCAGCGCCAAAGACTACTACGAGCAGTACTTC
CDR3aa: CASSAKDYYEQYF

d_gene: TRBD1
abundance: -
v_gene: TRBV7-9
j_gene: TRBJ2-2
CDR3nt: TGTGCCAGCAGCCCGGACAGGGCGCCCGGGGAGCTGTTTTTT
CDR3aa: CASSPDRAPGELFF

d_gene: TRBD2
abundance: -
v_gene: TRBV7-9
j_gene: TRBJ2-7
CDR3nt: TGTGCCAGCAGTTCTAGCGGGGGCCCCTACGAGCAGTACTTC
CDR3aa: CASSSSGGPYEQYF

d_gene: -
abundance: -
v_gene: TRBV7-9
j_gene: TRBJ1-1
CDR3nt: TGTGCCAGCAGCTTAGTTGGGGGCGAGAGCACTGAAGCTTTCTTT
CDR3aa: CASSLVGGESTEAFF

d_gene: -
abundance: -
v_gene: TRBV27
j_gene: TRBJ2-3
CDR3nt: TGTGCCAGCAGTCCTGGGACGAAGACAGATACGCAGTATTTT
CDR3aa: CASSPGTKTDTQYF

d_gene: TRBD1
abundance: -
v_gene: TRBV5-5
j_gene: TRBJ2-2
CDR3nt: TGTGCCAGCAGATCCGGGACAGAGAACACCGGGGAGCTGTTTTTT
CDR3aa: CASRSGTENTGELFF

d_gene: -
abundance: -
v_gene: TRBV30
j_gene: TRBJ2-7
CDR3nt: TGTGCCTGGAGTGTGGAGGGAAACTACGAGCAGTACTTC
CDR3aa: CAWSVEGNYEQYF

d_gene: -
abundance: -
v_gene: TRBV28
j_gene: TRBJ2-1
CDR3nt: TGTGCCAGCAGTCCCCCTATATTACAGCAAGGCTACAATGAGCAGTTCTTC
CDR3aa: CASSPPILQQGYNEQFF

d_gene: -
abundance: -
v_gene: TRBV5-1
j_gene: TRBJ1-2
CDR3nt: TGCGCCAGCAGCCCTACAGGGAACTATGGCTACACCTTC
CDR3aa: CASSPTGNYGYTF